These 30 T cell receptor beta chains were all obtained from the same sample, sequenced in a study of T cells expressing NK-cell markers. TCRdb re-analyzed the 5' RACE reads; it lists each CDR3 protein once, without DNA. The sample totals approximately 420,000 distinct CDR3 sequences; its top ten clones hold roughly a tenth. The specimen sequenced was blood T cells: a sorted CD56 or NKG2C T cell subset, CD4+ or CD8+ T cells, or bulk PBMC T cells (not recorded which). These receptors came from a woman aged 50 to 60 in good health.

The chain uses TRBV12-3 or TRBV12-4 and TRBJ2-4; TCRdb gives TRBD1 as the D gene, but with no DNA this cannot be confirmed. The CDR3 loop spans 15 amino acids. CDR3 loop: CASSLDSLAKNIQYF.

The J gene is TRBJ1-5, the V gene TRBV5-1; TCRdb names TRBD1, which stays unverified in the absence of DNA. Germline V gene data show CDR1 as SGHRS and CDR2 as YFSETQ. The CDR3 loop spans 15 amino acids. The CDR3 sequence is CASSLGQGAGQPQHF.

CDR3: CASSLQGFTKAFYEQYF. The V gene is TRBV5-6, the J gene TRBJ2-7; the TRBD1 assignment by TCRdb is unverifiable without DNA. Looked up from germline, CDR1 is SGHDT and CDR2 is YYEEEE. The CDR3 has 17 residues. The whole variable domain, remainder taken from reference TRBV5-6 and TRBJ2-7, is DAGVTQSPTHLIKTRGQQVTLRCSPKSGHDTVSWYQQALGQGPQFIFQYYEEEERQRGNFPDRFSGHQFPNYSSELNVNALLLGDSALYLCASSLQGFTKAFYEQYFGPGTRLTVT.

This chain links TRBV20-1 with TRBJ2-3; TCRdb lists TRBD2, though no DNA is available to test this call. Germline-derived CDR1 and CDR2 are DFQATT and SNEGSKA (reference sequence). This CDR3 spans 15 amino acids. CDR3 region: CSARDRREGPDTQYF.

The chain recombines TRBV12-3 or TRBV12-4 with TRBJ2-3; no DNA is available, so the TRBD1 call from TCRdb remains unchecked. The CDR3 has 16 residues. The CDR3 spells CASSFPGAAAGDTQYF.

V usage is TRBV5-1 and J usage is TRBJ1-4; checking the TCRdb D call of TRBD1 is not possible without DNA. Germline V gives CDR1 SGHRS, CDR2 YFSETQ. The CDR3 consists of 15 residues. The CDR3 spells CASSLWGAANEKLFF.

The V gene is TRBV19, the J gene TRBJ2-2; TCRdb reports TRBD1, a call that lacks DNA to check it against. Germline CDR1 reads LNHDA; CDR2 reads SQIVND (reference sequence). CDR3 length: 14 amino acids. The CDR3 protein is CASSIRNPSGELFF.

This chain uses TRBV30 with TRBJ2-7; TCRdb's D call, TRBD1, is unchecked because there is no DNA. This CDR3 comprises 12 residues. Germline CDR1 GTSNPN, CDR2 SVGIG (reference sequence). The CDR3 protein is CAWGTVVYEQYF.

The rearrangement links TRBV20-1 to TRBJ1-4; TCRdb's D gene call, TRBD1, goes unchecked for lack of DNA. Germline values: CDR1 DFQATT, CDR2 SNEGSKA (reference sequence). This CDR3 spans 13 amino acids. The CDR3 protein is CSGMGEENEKLFF.

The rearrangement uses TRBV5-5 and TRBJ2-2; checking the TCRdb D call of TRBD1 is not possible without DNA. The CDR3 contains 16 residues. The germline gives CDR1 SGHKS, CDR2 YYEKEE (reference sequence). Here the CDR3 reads CASSFSGTGRPGELFF.

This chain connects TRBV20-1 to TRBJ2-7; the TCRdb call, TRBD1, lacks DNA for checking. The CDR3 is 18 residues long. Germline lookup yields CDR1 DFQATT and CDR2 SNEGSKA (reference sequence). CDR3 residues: CSARVLIGTADQTYEQYF.

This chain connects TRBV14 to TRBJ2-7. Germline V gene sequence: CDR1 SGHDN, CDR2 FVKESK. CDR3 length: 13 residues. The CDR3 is CASSQVDSYEQYF.

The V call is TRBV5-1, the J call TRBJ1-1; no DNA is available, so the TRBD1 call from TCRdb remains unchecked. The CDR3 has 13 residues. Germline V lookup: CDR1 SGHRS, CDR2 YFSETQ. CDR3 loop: CASSRGQNFEAFF.

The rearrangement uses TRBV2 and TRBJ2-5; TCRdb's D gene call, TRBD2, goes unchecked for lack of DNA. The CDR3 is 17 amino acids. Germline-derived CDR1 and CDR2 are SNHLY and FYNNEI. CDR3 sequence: CASSAPSGRPTGETQYF. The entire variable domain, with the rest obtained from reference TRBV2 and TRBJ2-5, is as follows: EPEVTQTPSHQVTQMGQEVILRCVPISNHLYFYWYRQILGQKVEFLVSFYNNEISEKSEIFDDQFSVERPDGSNFTLKIRSTKLEDSAMYFCASSAPSGRPTGETQYFGPGTRLLVL.

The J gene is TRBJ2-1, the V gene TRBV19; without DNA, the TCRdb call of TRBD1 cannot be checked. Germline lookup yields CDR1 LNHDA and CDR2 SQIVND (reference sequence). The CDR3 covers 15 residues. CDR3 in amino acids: CASSYRGVEANEQFF. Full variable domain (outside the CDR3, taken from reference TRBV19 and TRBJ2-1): DGGITQSPKYLFRKEGQNVTLSCEQNLNHDAMYWYRQDPGQGLRLIYYSQIVNDFQKGDIAEGYSVSREKKESFPLTVTSAQKNPTAFYLCASSYRGVEANEQFFGPGTRLTVL.

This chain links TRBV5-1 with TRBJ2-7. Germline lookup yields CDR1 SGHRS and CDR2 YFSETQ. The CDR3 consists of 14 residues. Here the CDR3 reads CASSYQYPTYEQYF.

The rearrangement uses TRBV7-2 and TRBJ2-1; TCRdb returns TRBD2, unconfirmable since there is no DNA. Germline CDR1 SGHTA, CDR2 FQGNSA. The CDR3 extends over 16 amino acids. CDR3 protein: CASSWGLAGGFGEQFF.

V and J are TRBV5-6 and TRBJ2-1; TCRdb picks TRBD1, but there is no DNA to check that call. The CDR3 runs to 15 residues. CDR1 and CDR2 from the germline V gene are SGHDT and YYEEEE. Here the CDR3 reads CASSFYRAAYNEQFF.

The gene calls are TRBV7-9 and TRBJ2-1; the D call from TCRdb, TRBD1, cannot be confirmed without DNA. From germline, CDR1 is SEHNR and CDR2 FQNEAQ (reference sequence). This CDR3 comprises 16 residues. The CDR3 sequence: CASSLSVSGRYNEQFF.

The CDR3 loop is CASSSGMSSPLHF. The genes are TRBV12-3 or TRBV12-4 and TRBJ1-6. This CDR3 has 13 residues.

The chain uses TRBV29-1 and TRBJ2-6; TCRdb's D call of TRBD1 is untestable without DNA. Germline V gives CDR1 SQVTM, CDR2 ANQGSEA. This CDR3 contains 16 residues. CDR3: CSVEEGVGSGANVLTF.

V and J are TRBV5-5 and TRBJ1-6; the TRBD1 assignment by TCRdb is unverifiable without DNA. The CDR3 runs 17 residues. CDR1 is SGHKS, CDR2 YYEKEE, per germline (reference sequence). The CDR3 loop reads CASRRHLGTGDNSPLHF.

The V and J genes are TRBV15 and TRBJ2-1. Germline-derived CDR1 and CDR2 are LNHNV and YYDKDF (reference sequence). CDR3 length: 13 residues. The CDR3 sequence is CATSRDLRGEQFF.

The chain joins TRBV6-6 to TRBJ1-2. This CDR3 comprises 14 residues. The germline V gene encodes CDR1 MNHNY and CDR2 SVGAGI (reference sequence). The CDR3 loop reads CASSYSGGSYGYTF.

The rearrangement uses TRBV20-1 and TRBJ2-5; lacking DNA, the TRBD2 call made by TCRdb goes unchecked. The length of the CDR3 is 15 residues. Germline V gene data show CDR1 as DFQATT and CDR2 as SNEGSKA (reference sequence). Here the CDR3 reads CSARAGTRGLETQYF.

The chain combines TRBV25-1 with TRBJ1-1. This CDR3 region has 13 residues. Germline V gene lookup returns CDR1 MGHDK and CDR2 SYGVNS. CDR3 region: CATRSGDITEAFF.

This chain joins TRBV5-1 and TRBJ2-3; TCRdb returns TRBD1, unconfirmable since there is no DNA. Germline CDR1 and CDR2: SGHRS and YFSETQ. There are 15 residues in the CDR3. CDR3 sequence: CASSLTPGTTDTQYF.

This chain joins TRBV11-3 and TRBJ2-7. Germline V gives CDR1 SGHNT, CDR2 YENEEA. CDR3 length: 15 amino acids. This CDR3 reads CASSLNSGGPYEQYF. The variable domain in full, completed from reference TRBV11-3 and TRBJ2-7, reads EAGVVQSPRYKIIEKKQPVAFWCNPISGHNTLYWYLQNLGQGPELLIRYENEEAVDDSQLPKDRFSAERLKGVDSTLKIQPAELGDSAVYLCASSLNSGGPYEQYFGPGTRLTVT.

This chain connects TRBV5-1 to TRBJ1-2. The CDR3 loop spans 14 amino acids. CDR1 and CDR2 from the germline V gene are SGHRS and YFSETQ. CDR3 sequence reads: CASSLAMGNDGYTF.

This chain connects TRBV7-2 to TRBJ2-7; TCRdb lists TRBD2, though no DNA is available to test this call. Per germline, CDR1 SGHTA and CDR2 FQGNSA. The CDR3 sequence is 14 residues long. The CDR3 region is CASGLSGGGYGQYF. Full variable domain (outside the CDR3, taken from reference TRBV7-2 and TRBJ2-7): GAGVSQSPSNKVTEKGKDVELRCDPISGHTALYWYRQSLGQGLEFLIYFQGNSAPDKSGLPSDRFSAERTGGSVSTLTIQRTQQEDSAVYLCASGLSGGGYGQYFGPGTRLTVT.